This TCR beta chain was captured by sequencing in a study of T cell changes during pregnancy in multiple sclerosis. The CDR3 extends over 11 amino acids. V was trimmed by 3 bases and J by 6 bases, leaving 3 bases between them. Looked up from germline, CDR1 is MNHNS and CDR2 is SASEGT. The assay was immunoSEQ multiplex PCR, and TCRdb's table has in-frame clones only and misses some. The sample lists tens of thousands of clones, 85% to 95% occurring once. The source was CD4+ T cells from peripheral blood mononuclear cells, collected in the second trimester of pregnancy. The chain recombines TRBV6-1 with TRBJ1-5; unclear D gene. The sequence came from a female donor in good health, enrolled as a control in a pregnancy study. For the CDR3, the DNA is TGTGCCAGCAGTGACAGTCAGCCCCAGCATTTT. It encodes CASSDSQPQHF.